The 32 T cell receptor beta chains below were found in one sample sequenced in a study of blood T cells in healthy people across ages. The second PCR ran roughly 6 to 11 cycles with a sample-barcoded 5' primer and J-beta primers. TCRdb re-called the 5' RACE reads through MiXCR, storing one row per CDR3 protein. The repertoire holds about 2 million distinct CDR3 sequences, with around 48% as singletons. The sample was blood. The receptors stem from a woman between 40 and 55 years old in good health.

This clonotype appeared a few times. The rearrangement links TRBV20-1 to TRBJ2-4; TRBD2 agrees at 13 bases. The DNA matches TRBJ2-5 better at its end, which makes the J call doubtful. The CDR3 is 16 amino acids. Per germline, CDR1 DFQATT and CDR2 SNEGSKA (reference sequence). The CDR3 loop reads CSAVTSGGFYYETQYF. CDR3 coding DNA: TGCAGTGCCGTGACTAGCGGGGGGTTTTATTACGAGACCCAGTACTTC.

J is TRBJ2-1 and V is TRBV6-2 or TRBV6-3; tentatively, D is TRBD2 (5 bases). Trimming took 7 bases from V and 15 from J, leaving 19 bases between them. CDR3 size: 12 residues. Germline V lookup: CDR1 MNHEY, CDR2 SVGEGT. Here the CDR3 DNA reads TGTGCCAGCACCCTGACGTCGGGGATTTGGTTCTTC. This encodes CASTLTSGIWFF.

Only a few counts were recorded for this clonotype. The chain carries TRBV20-1 and TRBJ1-6; possible D gene TRBD1, 6 bases. The V end was cut by 3 bases, the J end by 7 bases, with 10 bases between. The CDR3 contains 13 residues. The germline gives CDR1 DFQATT, CDR2 SNEGSKA (reference sequence). CDR3 DNA: TGCAGTGCTAGGGGGGCCGCGAATTCACCCCTCCACTTT. It yields the protein CSARGAANSPLHF.

The chain links TRBV11-2 to TRBJ2-5; D is ambiguous. CDR3 size: 13 residues. V was pared by 5 bases and J by 0 bases, with 7 bases between. Germline values: CDR1 SGHAT, CDR2 FQNNGV. The CDR3 DNA follows: TGTGCCAGCAGCAGGTATCACCAAGAGACCCAGTACTTC. Translating gives CASSRYHQETQYF.

This clonotype occurred a few times. The chain is built from TRBV20-1 and TRBJ2-3; D perhaps matches TRBD1 (5 bases). Germline CDR1 reads DFQATT; CDR2 reads SNEGSKA (reference sequence). CDR3 length: 17 residues. With 4 bases removed from V and 2 bases from J, the gap between germline ends came to 22 bases. As DNA, the CDR3 is TGCAGTGCTAACGTCCGAAGGGGCCCCATTTACACAGATACGCAGTATTTT. This encodes CSANVRRGPIYTDTQYF.

The rearrangement uses TRBV7-2 and TRBJ2-7; a possible D gene is TRBD2 (6 bases). The CDR3 length is 16 residues. CDR1 is SGHTA and CDR2 is FQGNSA in the germline V gene. The V gene lost 6 bases and the J gene lost 0 bases, with 18 bases spanning the gap. CDR3 amino acids: CASSFGGARGSYEQYF. The CDR3 DNA reads as TGTGCCAGCAGTTTCGGCGGGGCTCGGGGCTCCTACGAGCAGTACTTC.

The V and J genes are TRBV25-1 and TRBJ2-6, with D perhaps matching TRBD1 (5 bases). The CDR3 loop spans 16 amino acids. Trimming pared 4 bases from V and 0 bases from J, leaving 10 bases between. The germline V gene encodes CDR1 MGHDK and CDR2 SYGVNS. CDR3 coding DNA: TGTGCCAGCAGTGTGCTTACAGGCTCTGGGGCCAACGTCCTGACTTTC. It codes for CASSVLTGSGANVLTF. Full variable domain (outside the CDR3, taken from reference TRBV25-1 and TRBJ2-6): EADIYQTPRYLVIGTGKKITLECSQTMGHDKMYWYQQDPGMELHLIHYSYGVNSTEKGDLSSESTVSRIRTEHFPLTLESARPSHTSQYLCASSVLTGSGANVLTFGAGSRLTVL.

The rearrangement joins TRBV6-2 or TRBV6-3 to TRBJ2-7; tentative D call: TRBD1 (6 bases). The germline V gene has CDR1 MNHEY and CDR2 SVGEGT. Trimming left V 6 bases short and J 3 bases short, with 15 bases between. CDR3 length: 14 amino acids. The CDR3 region has the DNA TGTGCCAGCAGGGGACAAATTTGGGGCTACGAGCAGTACTTC. Translation: CASRGQIWGYEQYF.

The chain has TRBV9 and TRBJ2-5; 12 bases agree with TRBD1. Trimming cost V 3 bases and J 6 bases; bases outside gene matches: 6. Germline lookup yields CDR1 SGDLS and CDR2 YYNGEE. The CDR3 loop spans 15 amino acids. The CDR3 loop is CASSGGTGGLKTQYF. CDR3 bases: TGTGCCAGCAGCGGGGGGACAGGGGGCTTAAAGACCCAGTACTTC.

This clonotype showed up many times. V usage is TRBV4-2 and J usage is TRBJ2-1; TRBD2 agrees at 8 bases. Losses at the gene ends were 1 base for V and 4 bases for J; bases not matched to a gene: 6. Germline CDR1 is LGHNA and CDR2 is YNFKEQ. The CDR3 is 16 residues long. Written as DNA, the CDR3 is TGTGCCAGCAGCCAAGTAACAGCGGGGGATTACAATGAGCAGTTCTTC. Amino acid sequence: CASSQVTAGDYNEQFF.

The chain has TRBV7-9 and TRBJ2-3, with 9 bases matching TRBD1. CDR1 is SEHNR, CDR2 FQNEAQ, per germline (reference sequence). V was pared by 4 bases and J by 4 bases, with 6 bases of the junction left unmatched. This CDR3 is built from 15 residues. The CDR3 nucleotides read TGTGCCAGCAGCTCCGCCCGACAGGGGGCAGATACGCAGTATTTT. Protein sequence: CASSSARQGADTQYF.

A few counts support this clonotype. Germline is not matched at one junction end, which may reflect a read error. The J gene is TRBJ1-2, the V gene TRBV4-2; a possible D gene is TRBD1 (6 bases). The germline V gene encodes CDR1 LGHNA and CDR2 YNFKEQ. There are 13 residues in the CDR3. CDR3 coding DNA: TGCGCCAGCAGCCAAGACGCAGGGGCTGGGTACACCTTC. Residues: CASSQDAGAGYTF.

On this clonotype: This may stem from a read error, because a much larger clone lies one nucleotide away. V usage is TRBV12-3 or TRBV12-4 and J usage is TRBJ2-5; D may be TRBD2 (5 bases). The CDR3 has 14 residues. V was clipped by 5 bases and J by 1 base, with 11 bases between them. The CDR3 region is CASSIRRGQETQYF. Here the CDR3 DNA reads TGTGCCAGCAGTATTAGACGGGGCCAAGAGACCCAGTACTTC.

The V gene is TRBV12-3 or TRBV12-4, the J gene TRBJ2-3; no clear D. V was cut by 10 bases and J by 2 bases, with 22 bases left in between. The CDR3 is 16 amino acids. The CDR3 bases are TGTGCCACTAGTTATCGCCACACCACACCCACAGATACGCAGTATTTT. Protein sequence: CATSYRHTTPTDTQYF.

The chain links TRBV18 to TRBJ2-6, with a tentative D call TRBD1 (5 bases). The germline V and J ends were trimmed by 0 bases and 2 bases, with 11 bases remaining between them. Germline CDR1 and CDR2: KGHSH and LQKENI. The CDR3 totals 17 residues. The CDR3 DNA is TGTGCCAGCTCACCACCAGGCGCAGGGCCTGGGGCCAACGTCCTGACTTTC. Translation gives CASSPPGAGPGANVLTF.

This clonotype was seen only a few times. This chain connects TRBV7-2 to TRBJ1-6; D remains ambiguous. V lost 1 base, J lost 4 bases, and 11 bases lay in between. Germline V CDR1 and CDR2: SGHTA, FQGNSA. The CDR3 consists of 16 residues. The CDR3 reads CASSLDPISYNSPLHF. The CDR3, as DNA: TGTGCCAGCAGCTTAGACCCCATTAGTTATAATTCACCCCTCCACTTT.

The rearrangement uses TRBV6-6 and TRBJ2-3, with D hard to call. V was clipped by 3 bases and J by 0 bases, with 13 bases between them. Per the germline V gene, CDR1 is MNHNY and CDR2 is SVGAGI (reference sequence). There are 16 residues in the CDR3. CDR3: CASSYLGGGSTDTQYF. The CDR3 nucleotides read TGTGCCAGCAGTTATCTCGGCGGCGGAAGCACAGATACGCAGTATTTT.

The chain joins TRBV27 to TRBJ1-2, with 7 nucleotides matching TRBD1. The CDR3 covers 16 residues. Germline trimming cut 8 bases from V and 0 bases from J; bases unmatched to any gene: 12. Germline V gene sequence: CDR1 MNHEY, CDR2 SMNVEV (reference sequence). The CDR3 bases are TGTGCCAGCCCCATTAGGGGGCGGATTTCTAACTATGGCTACACCTTC. Its translation: CASPIRGRISNYGYTF.

This clonotype showed up just a few times. The CDR3 spells CASSPTPMGEQFF. DNA for the CDR3: TGTGCCAGCAGCCCTACCCCTATGGGTGAGCAGTTCTTC. This sequence joins TRBV28 and TRBJ2-1; D unclear. Trimming removed 6 bases at V and 9 bases at J, with 15 bases between. The CDR3 covers 13 residues. Germline V lookup: CDR1 MDHEN, CDR2 SYDVKM.

This rearrangement joins TRBV18 to TRBJ1-5; a possible D gene is TRBD1 (5 bases). The CDR3 is made up of 14 amino acids. The V gene lost 4 bases and the J gene lost 5 bases, with 12 bases spanning the gap. The germline V gene encodes CDR1 KGHSH and CDR2 LQKENI. CDR3 residues: CASSLRTKDQPQHF. CDR3 in DNA: TGTGCCAGCTCACTTCGGACAAAAGATCAGCCCCAGCATTTT.

The count of this clonotype is one. The chain is built from TRBV7-3 and TRBJ2-5; tentatively, D is TRBD2 (5 bases). The DNA matches TRBJ2-1 better at its end, which makes the J call doubtful. In germline, CDR1 is SGHTA, CDR2 FQGTGA. The CDR3 consists of 13 residues. The CDR3 reads CASSRTLKETQFF. For the CDR3, the DNA is TGTGCCAGCAGCCGGACTTTAAAAGAGACCCAGTTCTTC.

V gene TRBV29-1 combines with J gene TRBJ1-4; D is possibly TRBD1 (5 bases). CDR1 and CDR2 (germline): SQVTM, ANQGSEA. V was pared by 4 bases and J by 5 bases, with 14 bases between. The CDR3 is 14 amino acids. CDR3 bases: TGCAGCGTTGGAAGAGACAGCCAGAATGAAAAACTGTTTTTT. This encodes CSVGRDSQNEKLFF.

This clonotype was observed many times. This chain joins TRBV9 and TRBJ2-3; no clear D gene. CDR3 length: 16 residues. Trimming pared 0 bases from V and 1 base from J, leaving 12 bases between. Germline V lookup: CDR1 SGDLS, CDR2 YYNGEE. The CDR3 protein is CASSVATVLRTDTQYF. The DNA of the CDR3 is TGTGCCAGCAGCGTAGCGACTGTACTTCGCACAGATACGCAGTATTTT.

This clonotype has only a few counts. The CDR3 reads CAISESGGGLNEQFF. In nucleotides, the CDR3 is TGTGCCATCAGTGAGTCTGGCGGGGGGCTGAATGAGCAGTTCTTC. This chain connects TRBV10-3 to TRBJ2-1, with 8 bases matching TRBD2. J gave up 7 bases and V 0 bases, and 5 bases lay outside the gene matches. The CDR3 is 15 residues long. The V gene's germline CDR1 is ENHRY and CDR2 SYGVKD.

The gene calls are TRBV28 and TRBJ2-1; D is uncertain. The CDR3 totals 14 residues. V lost 4 bases to trimming and J lost 7 bases, with 14 bases between them. Germline CDR1 and CDR2: MDHEN and SYDVKM. The CDR3 coding sequence is TGTGCCAGCAGTTCATATCTTGTCGGGAATGAGCAGTTCTTC. It translates to CASSSYLVGNEQFF.

The gene calls are TRBV4-3 and TRBJ1-4, with 9 bases that match TRBD1. Germline CDR1 and CDR2: LGHNA and YSLEER. V lost 0 bases to trimming and J lost 0 bases; unmatched junction nucleotides: 11. CDR3 length: 20 amino acids. The CDR3 DNA reads as TGCGCCAGCAGCCAAGACGTCGGGACAGGGAGCCTTGCAACTAATGAAAAACTGTTTTTT. Encoded protein: CASSQDVGTGSLATNEKLFF.

Only a few counts were recorded for this clonotype. The chain is built from TRBV29-1 and TRBJ1-2; perhaps TRBD1 as D (5 bases). CDR3 length: 11 residues. Germline values: CDR1 SQVTM, CDR2 ANQGSEA. V was shortened by 4 bases and J by 6 bases, with 9 bases between the two germline ends. The CDR3 region has the DNA TGCAGCGTTGGAGGGACCGATGGCTACACCTTC. Its translation is CSVGGTDGYTF.

The chain recombines TRBV7-6 with TRBJ2-5; the D gene is possibly TRBD1 (5 bases). The CDR3 contains 14 residues. V lost 5 bases, J lost 11 bases, and 21 bases lay in between. The germline V gene has CDR1 SGHVS and CDR2 FNYEAQ. The CDR3 sequence is CASSRGQFYNEQYF. The CDR3 DNA reads TGTGCCAGCAGCCGAGGACAATTCTACAATGAGCAGTACTTC.

This clonotype was found a few times. The chain carries TRBV2 and TRBJ2-1, with D possibly called TRBD1 or TRBD2 (5 bases each). The germline gives CDR1 SNHLY, CDR2 FYNNEI. The CDR3 is made up of 13 amino acids. With 7 bases removed from V and 8 bases from J, the gap between germline ends came to 15 bases. DNA for the CDR3: TGTGCCAGCACTGGGACGGGGTTACATGAGCAGTTCTTC. The encoded protein is CASTGTGLHEQFF.

This clonotype was observed a few times. This rearrangement joins TRBV4-3 to TRBJ2-5, with D possibly matching TRBD1 (6 bases). The J call is uncertain, as TRBJ2-7 better fits the DNA end. The CDR3 runs to 14 residues. Germline CDR1 and CDR2: LGHNA and YSLEER. DNA of the CDR3: TGCGCCAGCAGCCAGAGAACAGGGATTGACGAGCAGTACTTC. It codes for CASSQRTGIDEQYF.

The chain joins TRBV28 to TRBJ2-3; tentatively, D is TRBD1 (6 bases). CDR3 length: 16 residues. The germline V and J ends were trimmed by 6 bases and 4 bases, with 20 bases remaining between them. Germline CDR1 reads MDHEN; CDR2 reads SYDVKM. The CDR3 DNA is TGTGCCAGCAGCCTACAGGGTGGGAGTTCGGCAGATACGCAGTATTTT. Its translation: CASSLQGGSSADTQYF.

This clonotype has just a few counts. V gene TRBV7-2 combines with J gene TRBJ2-5; unclear D gene. Germline V gene lookup returns CDR1 SGHTA and CDR2 FQGNSA. There are 13 residues in the CDR3. The ends were cut back, 1 base at V and 5 bases at J, with 8 bases in the middle. The CDR3 DNA is TGTGCCAGCAGCTTAGTATACGGGGAGACCCAGTACTTC. It yields the protein CASSLVYGETQYF.